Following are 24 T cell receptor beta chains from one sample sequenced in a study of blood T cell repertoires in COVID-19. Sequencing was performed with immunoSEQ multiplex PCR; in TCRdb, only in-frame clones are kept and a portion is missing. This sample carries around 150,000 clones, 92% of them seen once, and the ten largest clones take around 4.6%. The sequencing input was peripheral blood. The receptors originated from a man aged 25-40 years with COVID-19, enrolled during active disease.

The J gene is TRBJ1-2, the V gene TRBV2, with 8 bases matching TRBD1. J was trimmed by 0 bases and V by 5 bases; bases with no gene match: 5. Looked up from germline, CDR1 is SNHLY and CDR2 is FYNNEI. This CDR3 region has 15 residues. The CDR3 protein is CASSRTGTTNYGYTF. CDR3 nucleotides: TGTGCCAGCAGTCGGACAGGGACGACTAACTATGGCTACACCTTC.

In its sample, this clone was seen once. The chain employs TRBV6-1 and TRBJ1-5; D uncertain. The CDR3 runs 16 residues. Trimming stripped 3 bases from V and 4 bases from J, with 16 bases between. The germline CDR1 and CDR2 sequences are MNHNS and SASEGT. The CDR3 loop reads CASSEPSGFLNQPQHF. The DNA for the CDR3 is TGTGCCAGCAGTGAGCCCTCGGGTTTCCTGAATCAGCCCCAGCATTTT.

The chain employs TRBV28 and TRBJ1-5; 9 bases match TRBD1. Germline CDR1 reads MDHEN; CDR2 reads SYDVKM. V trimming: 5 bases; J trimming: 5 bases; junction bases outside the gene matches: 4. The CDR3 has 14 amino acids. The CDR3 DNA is TGTGCCAGCAGTATCTACAGGGGGCATCAGCCCCAGCATTTT. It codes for CASSIYRGHQPQHF.

CDR3 loop: CASSVVSTDTQYF. CDR3 DNA sequence: TGTGCCAGCAGCGTAGTAAGCACAGATACGCAGTATTTT. This chain links TRBV9 with TRBJ2-3, with unresolved D. The CDR3 consists of 13 residues. Germline lookup yields CDR1 SGDLS and CDR2 YYNGEE. V was clipped by 0 bases and J by 0 bases, with 2 bases between them.

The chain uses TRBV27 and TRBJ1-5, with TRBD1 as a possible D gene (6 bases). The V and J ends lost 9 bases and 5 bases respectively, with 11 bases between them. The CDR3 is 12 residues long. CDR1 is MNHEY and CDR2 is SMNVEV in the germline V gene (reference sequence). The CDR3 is CASGQRDQPQHF. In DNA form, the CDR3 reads TGTGCCAGTGGACAGCGAGATCAGCCCCAGCATTTT.

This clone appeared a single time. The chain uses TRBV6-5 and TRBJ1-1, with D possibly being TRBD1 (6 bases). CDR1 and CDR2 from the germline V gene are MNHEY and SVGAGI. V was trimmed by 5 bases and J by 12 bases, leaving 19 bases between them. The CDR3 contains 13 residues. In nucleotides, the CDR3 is TGTGCCAGCAGTCCCAGGGGTAAGGGCGTGACTTTCTTT. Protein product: CASSPRGKGVTFF.

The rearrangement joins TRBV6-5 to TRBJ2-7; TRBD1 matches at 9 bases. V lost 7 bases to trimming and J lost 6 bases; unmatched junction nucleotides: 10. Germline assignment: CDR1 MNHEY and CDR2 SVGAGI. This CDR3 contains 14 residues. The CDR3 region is CASKTSGTGTEQYF. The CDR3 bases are TGTGCCAGCAAGACCAGTGGGACAGGGACCGAGCAGTACTTC.

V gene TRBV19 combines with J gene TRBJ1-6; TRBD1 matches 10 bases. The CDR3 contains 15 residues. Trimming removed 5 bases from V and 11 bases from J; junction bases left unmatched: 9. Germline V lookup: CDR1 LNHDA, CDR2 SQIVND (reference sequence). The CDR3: CASSQRQGADPPLHF. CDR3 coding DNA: TGTGCCAGTAGTCAACGACAGGGGGCAGATCCACCCCTCCACTTT. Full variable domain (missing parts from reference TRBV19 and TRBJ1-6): DGGITQSPKYLFRKEGQNVTLSCEQNLNHDAMYWYRQDPGQGLRLIYYSQIVNDFQKGDIAEGYSVSREKKESFPLTVTSAQKNPTAFYLCASSQRQGADPPLHFGNGTRLTVT.

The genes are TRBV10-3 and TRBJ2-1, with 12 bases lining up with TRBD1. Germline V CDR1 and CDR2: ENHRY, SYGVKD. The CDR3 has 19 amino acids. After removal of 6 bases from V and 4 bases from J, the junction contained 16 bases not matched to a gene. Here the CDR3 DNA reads TGTGCCATCAGGCCGGGACAGGGGGCGAGCGGGGAAGAGTACAATGAGCAGTTCTTC. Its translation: CAIRPGQGASGEEYNEQFF.

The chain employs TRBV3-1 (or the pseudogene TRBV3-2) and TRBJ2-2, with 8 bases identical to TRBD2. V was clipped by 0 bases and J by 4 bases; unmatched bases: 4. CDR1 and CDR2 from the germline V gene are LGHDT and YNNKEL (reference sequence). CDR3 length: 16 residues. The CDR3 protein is CASSQDREGSTGELFF. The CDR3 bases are TGTGCCAGCAGCCAAGATCGGGAGGGTAGCACCGGGGAGCTGTTTTTT.

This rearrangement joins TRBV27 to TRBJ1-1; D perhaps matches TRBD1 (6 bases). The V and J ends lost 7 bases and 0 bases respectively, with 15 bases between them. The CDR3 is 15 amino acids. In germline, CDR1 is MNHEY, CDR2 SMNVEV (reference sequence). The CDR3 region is CASKLSRTVNTEAFF. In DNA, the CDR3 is TGTGCCAGCAAATTATCACGGACAGTGAACACTGAAGCTTTCTTT.

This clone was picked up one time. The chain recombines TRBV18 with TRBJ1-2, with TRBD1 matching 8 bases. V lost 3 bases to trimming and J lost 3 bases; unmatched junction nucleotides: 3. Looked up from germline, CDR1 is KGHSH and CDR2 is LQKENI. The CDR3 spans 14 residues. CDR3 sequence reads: CASSPGQGDYGYTF. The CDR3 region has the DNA TGTGCCAGCTCACCCGGACAGGGAGACTATGGCTACACCTTC.

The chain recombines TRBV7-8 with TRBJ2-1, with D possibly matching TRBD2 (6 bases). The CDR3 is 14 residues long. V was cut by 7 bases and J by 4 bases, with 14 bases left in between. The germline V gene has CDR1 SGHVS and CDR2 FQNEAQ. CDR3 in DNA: TGTGCCAGCATCTGGGGGGTCGGTTACAATGAGCAGTTCTTC. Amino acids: CASIWGVGYNEQFF. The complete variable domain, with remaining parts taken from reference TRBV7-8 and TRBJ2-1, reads GAGVSQSPRYKVAKRGQDVALRCDPISGHVSLFWYQQALGQGPEFLTYFQNEAQLDKSGLPSDRFFAERPEGSVSTLKIQRTQQEDSAVYLCASIWGVGYNEQFFGPGTRLTVL.

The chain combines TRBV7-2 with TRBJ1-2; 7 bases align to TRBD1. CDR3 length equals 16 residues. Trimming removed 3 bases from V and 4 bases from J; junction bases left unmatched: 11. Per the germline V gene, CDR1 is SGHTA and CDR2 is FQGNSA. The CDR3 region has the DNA TGTGCCAGCAGCTTGACCGGGACAGTCGACGGCTATGGCTACACCTTC. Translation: CASSLTGTVDGYGYTF. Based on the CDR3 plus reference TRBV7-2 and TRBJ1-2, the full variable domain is GAGVSQSPSNKVTEKGKDVELRCDPISGHTALYWYRQSLGQGLEFLIYFQGNSAPDKSGLPSDRFSAERTGGSVSTLTIQRTQQEDSAVYLCASSLTGTVDGYGYTFGSGTRLTVV.

The chain's CDR3 is CASSFGQGDNSPLHF. DNA of the CDR3: TGCGCCAGCAGTTTTGGACAGGGGGATAATTCACCCCTCCACTTT. The chain recombines TRBV10-1 with TRBJ1-6; TRBD1 agrees at 10 bases. V shed 5 bases, J shed 5 bases, and the junction held 3 bases outside the gene matches. There are 15 residues in the CDR3. Germline assignment: CDR1 WNHNN and CDR2 SYGVQD (reference sequence).

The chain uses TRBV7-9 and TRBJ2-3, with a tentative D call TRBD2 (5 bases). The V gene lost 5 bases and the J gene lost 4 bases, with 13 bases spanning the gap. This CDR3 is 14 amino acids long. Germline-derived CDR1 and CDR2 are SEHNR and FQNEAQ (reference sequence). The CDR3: CASSPTLAADTQYF. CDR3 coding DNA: TGTGCCAGCAGCCCGACGCTAGCAGCAGATACGCAGTATTTT.

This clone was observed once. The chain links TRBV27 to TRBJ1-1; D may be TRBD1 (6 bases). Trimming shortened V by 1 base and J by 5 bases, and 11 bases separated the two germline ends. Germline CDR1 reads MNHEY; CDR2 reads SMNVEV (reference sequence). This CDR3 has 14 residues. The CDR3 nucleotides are TGTGCCAGCAGTTTATACAGGGTAGGGACTGAAGCTTTCTTT. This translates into CASSLYRVGTEAFF.

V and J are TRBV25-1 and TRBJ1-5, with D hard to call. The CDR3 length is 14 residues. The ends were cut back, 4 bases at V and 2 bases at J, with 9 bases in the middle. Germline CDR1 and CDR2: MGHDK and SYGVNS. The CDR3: CASSGGLGNQPQHF. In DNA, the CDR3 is TGTGCCAGCAGTGGAGGGTTGGGCAATCAGCCCCAGCATTTT.

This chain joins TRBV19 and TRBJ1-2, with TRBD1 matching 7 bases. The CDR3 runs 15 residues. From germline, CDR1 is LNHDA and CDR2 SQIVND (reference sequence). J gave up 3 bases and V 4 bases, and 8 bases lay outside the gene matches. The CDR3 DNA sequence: TGTGCCAGTAGTACGATGACAGGGTTTGACTATGGCTACACCTTC. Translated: CASSTMTGFDYGYTF.

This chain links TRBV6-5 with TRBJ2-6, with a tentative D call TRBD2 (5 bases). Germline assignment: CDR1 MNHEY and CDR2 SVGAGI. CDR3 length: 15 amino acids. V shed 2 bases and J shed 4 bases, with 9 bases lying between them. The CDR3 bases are TGTGCCAGCAGTTACGCCGGGGTCGGGGCCAACGTCCTGACTTTC. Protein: CASSYAGVGANVLTF.

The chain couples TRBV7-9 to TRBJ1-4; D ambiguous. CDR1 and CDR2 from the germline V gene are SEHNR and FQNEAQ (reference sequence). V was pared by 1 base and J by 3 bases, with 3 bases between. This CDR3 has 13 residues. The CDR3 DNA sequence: TGTGCCAGCAGCTTAGTAGCTAATGAAAAACTGTTTTTT. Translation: CASSLVANEKLFF.

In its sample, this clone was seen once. CDR3 protein: CASSQYHPGQGIQETQYF. CDR3 DNA: TGCGCCAGCAGCCAATACCACCCGGGACAGGGGATCCAAGAGACCCAGTACTTC. The genes are TRBV4-3 and TRBJ2-5, with 10 bases identical to TRBD1. The CDR3 totals 18 residues. V gave up 2 bases and J gave up 1 base; unmatched junction bases: 10. In germline, CDR1 is LGHNA, CDR2 YSLEER.

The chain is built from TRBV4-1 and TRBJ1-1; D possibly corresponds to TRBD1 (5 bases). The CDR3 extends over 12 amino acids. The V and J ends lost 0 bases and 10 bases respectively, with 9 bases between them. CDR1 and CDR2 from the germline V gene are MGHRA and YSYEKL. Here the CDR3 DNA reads TGCGCCAGCAGCCAAGATCCGGGGGGAGCTTTCTTT. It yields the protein CASSQDPGGAFF.

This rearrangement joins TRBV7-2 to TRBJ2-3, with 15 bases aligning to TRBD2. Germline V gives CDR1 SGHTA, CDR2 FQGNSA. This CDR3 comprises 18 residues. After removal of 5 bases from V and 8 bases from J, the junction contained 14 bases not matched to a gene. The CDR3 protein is CASSLRRTSGGAIGTQYF. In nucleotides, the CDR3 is TGTGCCAGCAGCCTTCGGAGGACTAGCGGGGGGGCCATAGGTACGCAGTATTTT.